Listed here are 23 T cell receptor beta chains from one sample, sequenced in a study of patients and donors after allogeneic stem cell transplantation. TCRdb processed the RT-PCR reads anew with MiXCR; each CDR3 protein has one entry. Of approximately 33,000 distinct CDR3 sequences detected, around 7% appear once; the ten largest clones hold approximately 35%. Specimen: blood, either unsorted or a sorted T cell fraction (not recorded which). Receptors were obtained from a human donor who was either an allogeneic HSCT recipient or a stem cell or donor lymphocyte infusion donor (not recorded which). It is not recorded whose cells these are; they may come from a transplant donor.

There are many counts of this clonotype. This chain links TRBV7-2 with TRBJ2-3, with TRBD1 matching over 7 bases. This CDR3 comprises 14 residues. Per germline, CDR1 SGHTA and CDR2 FQGNSA. With V trimmed by 5 bases and J by 0 bases, 2 bases remained unmatched. CDR3 in amino acids: CASSMDRSTDTQYF. The CDR3 region has the DNA TGTGCCAGCAGCATGGACAGGAGCACAGATACGCAGTATTTT. The full variable domain, with the rest looked up from reference TRBV7-2 and TRBJ2-3, is GAGVSQSPSNKVTEKGKDVELRCDPISGHTALYWYRQSLGQGLEFLIYFQGNSAPDKSGLPSDRFSAERTGGSVSTLTIQRTQQEDSAVYLCASSMDRSTDTQYFGPGTRLTVL.

This clonotype has more than one count but fewer than ten. The gene calls are TRBV24-1 and TRBJ2-3; D unclear. This CDR3 comprises 15 residues. The ends were cut back, 4 bases at V and 4 bases at J, with 14 bases in the middle. Germline-derived CDR1 and CDR2 are KGHDR and SFDVKD. The CDR3, as DNA: TGTGCCACCAGTGACGACGACGGCTCCCCAGATACGCAGTATTTT. Its translation is CATSDDDGSPDTQYF.

With respect to this clonotype: A junction boundary mismatches the germline segment, possibly from a read error. The chain has TRBV12-3 or TRBV12-4 and TRBJ2-1, with D possibly TRBD1 on 6 matching bases. The CDR3 totals 11 residues. The CDR3 spells CASSLTGKTLF. The CDR3 DNA is TGTGCCAGCAGTTTAACAGGGAAAACACTCTTC.

This clonotype was detected ten times or more. The chain recombines TRBV7-9 with TRBJ1-6; D possibly corresponds to TRBD1 (5 bases). Germline V gene sequence: CDR1 SEHNR, CDR2 FQNEAQ (reference sequence). V was shortened by 5 bases and J by 6 bases, with 11 bases between the two germline ends. This CDR3 has 14 amino acids. This CDR3 reads CASSEPGGNSPLHF. For the CDR3, the DNA is TGTGCCAGCAGCGAGCCTGGGGGTAATTCACCCCTCCACTTT.

This clonotype was counted ten times or more. The chain links TRBV20-1 to TRBJ2-1, with no clear D. Trimming took 3 bases from V and 0 from J, leaving 12 bases between them. In germline, CDR1 is DFQATT, CDR2 SNEGSKA (reference sequence). CDR3 length: 15 amino acids. CDR3 loop: CSASPPDFSYNEQFF. The CDR3 DNA reads TGCAGTGCTAGCCCTCCCGACTTCTCCTACAATGAGCAGTTCTTC.

In this sample, this clonotype turned up many times. This chain joins TRBV11-1 and TRBJ1-1; 10 nucleotides line up with TRBD1. The ends lost 5 bases at V and 3 bases at J; junction bases unmatched: 15. The length of the CDR3 is 18 residues. The germline V gene encodes CDR1 SGHAT and CDR2 FQDESV (reference sequence). The CDR3 here is CASSAPPGQGLGYTEAFF. The CDR3, as DNA: TGTGCCAGCAGCGCTCCCCCGGGACAGGGGCTGGGTTACACTGAAGCTTTCTTT.

This clonotype was counted many times. This sequence joins TRBV24-1 and TRBJ2-5; D is perhaps TRBD1 (6 bases). V lost 3 bases, J lost 3 bases, and 13 bases lay in between. This CDR3 has 15 amino acids. Per germline, CDR1 KGHDR and CDR2 SFDVKD. CDR3 loop: CATSDRATGKETQYF. As DNA, the CDR3 is TGTGCCACCAGTGATCGAGCGACAGGAAAAGAGACCCAGTACTTC.

This clonotype was seen at least ten times. The chain recombines TRBV28 with TRBJ2-5; D not certain. Trimming removed 3 bases at V and 5 bases at J, with 16 bases between. There are 15 residues in the CDR3. Germline CDR1 MDHEN, CDR2 SYDVKM. In DNA, the CDR3 is TGTGCCAGCAGTTTCTGGTCCCTCCTTCAGGAGACCCAGTACTTC. Translated: CASSFWSLLQETQYF.

This clonotype showed up many times. This chain uses TRBV6-5 with TRBJ1-2, with TRBD1 matching over 8 bases. CDR1 is MNHEY, CDR2 SVGAGI, per germline. The V segment lost 4 bases and the J segment 5 bases; nucleotides outside the gene matches: 6. This CDR3 contains 14 residues. In DNA form, the CDR3 reads TGTGCCAGCAGTTCTCCGGGACAGGTTTATGGCTACACCTTC. This encodes CASSSPGQVYGYTF.

This clonotype was seen many times. The chain's CDR3 is CASSPGLVLDNEQFF. CDR3 sequence (DNA): TGTGCCAGCAGTCCCGGACTAGTTTTGGACAATGAGCAGTTCTTC. V usage is TRBV28 and J usage is TRBJ2-1, with 7 bases identical to TRBD2. CDR3 length equals 15 residues. Trimming cost V 5 bases and J 5 bases; bases outside gene matches: 9. Germline V gene lookup returns CDR1 MDHEN and CDR2 SYDVKM.

This clonotype was seen ten or more times. This chain uses TRBV18 with TRBJ2-1; possible D gene TRBD2, 5 bases. The CDR3 consists of 12 residues. Germline CDR1 KGHSH, CDR2 LQKENI. Trimming left V 3 bases short and J 8 bases short, with 8 bases between. Here the CDR3 reads CASSPDSDEQFF. The CDR3 region has the DNA TGTGCCAGCTCACCGGATAGCGATGAGCAGTTCTTC.

This clonotype came up a few times. The V call is TRBV5-4, the J call TRBJ1-2; D gene uncertain. Germline values: CDR1 SGHNT, CDR2 YYREEE (reference sequence). The V and J ends lost 3 bases and 8 bases respectively, with 14 bases between them. This CDR3 has 13 amino acids. The chain's CDR3 is CASSSLGLRGYTF. The CDR3 DNA reads TGTGCCAGCAGCTCCCTAGGGCTGCGGGGCTACACCTTC.

The chain joins TRBV4-3 to TRBJ2-3, with TRBD2 matching 9 bases. With V trimmed by 0 bases and J by 4 bases, 2 bases remained unmatched. CDR3 length equals 15 residues. Looked up from germline, CDR1 is LGHNA and CDR2 is YSLEER. The CDR3 DNA reads TGCGCCAGCAGCCAAGACCTAGCGGGGTCAGATACGCAGTATTTT. Protein product: CASSQDLAGSDTQYF.

In this sample, this clonotype turned up a few times. In DNA, the CDR3 is TGTGCCAGCAGCTTAGCGAGGTTTACCCAGTACTTC. Its translation is CASSLARFTQYF. J is TRBJ2-5 and V is TRBV11-2, with D unresolved. CDR3 length: 12 amino acids. Germline V gene sequence: CDR1 SGHAT, CDR2 FQNNGV. Between the trimmed V and J ends, which lost 1 base and 8 bases, there was a span of 8 bases. Full variable domain (rest looked up from reference TRBV11-2 and TRBJ2-5): EAGVAQSPRYKIIEKRQSVAFWCNPISGHATLYWYQQILGQGPKLLIQFQNNGVVDDSQLPKDRFSAERLKGVDSTLKIQPAKLEDSAVYLCASSLARFTQYFGPGTRLLVL.

The table lists this clonotype with many counts. J is TRBJ2-1 and V is TRBV3-1; 7 positions match TRBD2. Trimming at V came to 5 bases and at J to 3 bases, leaving 4 bases not matched to a gene. The germline gives CDR1 LGHDT, CDR2 YNNKEL (reference sequence). The CDR3 totals 14 residues. The chain's CDR3 is CASSWGGSYNEQFF. The CDR3 DNA reads TGTGCCAGCAGCTGGGGCGGGAGCTACAATGAGCAGTTCTTC.

This clonotype is a singleton in its sample. Being one base from a much bigger clone, this may be a read error. As DNA, the CDR3 is TGTGCCAGCAGCTTAAGACAGGGGTGGGAAAATCAGCCCCAGCATTTT. It is translated as CASSLRQGWENQPQHF. The gene calls are TRBV7-8 and TRBJ1-5; 8 bases are shared with TRBD1. Germline V gene sequence: CDR1 SGHVS, CDR2 FQNEAQ. The V gene end was trimmed by 2 bases and the J gene end by 4 bases; junction bases not matched to a gene: 7. CDR3 length: 16 residues.

J is TRBJ1-5 and V is TRBV5-8, with D unclear. V was shortened by 4 bases and J by 2 bases, with 13 bases between the two germline ends. The germline gives CDR1 SGHTS, CDR2 YDEGEE. The CDR3 is made up of 15 amino acids. The CDR3 here is CASSRGLPGNQPQHF. CDR3 DNA sequence: TGTGCCAGCAGCCGCGGGTTGCCGGGCAATCAGCCCCAGCATTTT.

This clonotype was observed at least ten times. The chain has TRBV5-1 and TRBJ2-1; 11 bases fit TRBD2. The ends lost 5 bases at V and 5 bases at J; junction bases unmatched: 3. The CDR3 has 14 residues. Looked up from germline, CDR1 is SGHRS and CDR2 is YFSETQ. For the CDR3, the DNA is TGCGCCAGCAGGGGGACTAGCGGAAACAATGAGCAGTTCTTC. Its protein product is CASRGTSGNNEQFF. The complete variable domain, with remaining parts taken from reference TRBV5-1 and TRBJ2-1, reads KAGVTQTPRYLIKTRGQQVTLSCSPISGHRSVSWYQQTPGQGLQFLFEYFSETQRNKGNFPGRFSGRQFSNSRSEMNVSTLELGDSALYLCASRGTSGNNEQFFGPGTRLTVL.

This chain joins TRBV6-5 and TRBJ2-3; D gene unclear. Germline V lookup: CDR1 MNHEY, CDR2 SVGAGI. The CDR3 consists of 13 residues. V gave up 3 bases and J gave up 3 bases, with 7 bases separating them. The CDR3 reads CASSYFWTDTQYF. In nucleotides, the CDR3 is TGTGCCAGCAGTTATTTTTGGACAGATACGCAGTATTTT.

This clonotype was detected many times. J is TRBJ2-2 and V is TRBV7-9, with D maybe TRBD1 (5 bases). Germline V gene sequence: CDR1 SEHNR, CDR2 FQNEAQ (reference sequence). This CDR3 contains 15 residues. V was trimmed by 2 bases and J by 1 base, leaving 8 bases between them. The CDR3 sequence is CASSLTDRNTGELFF. The CDR3 nucleotides read TGTGCCAGCAGCTTAACCGACAGGAACACCGGGGAGCTGTTTTTT.

Within the sample, this clonotype is medium-sized. The J gene is TRBJ2-7, the V gene TRBV6-6, with no clear D. Germline-derived CDR1 and CDR2 are MNHNY and SVGAGI (reference sequence). The CDR3 is 15 residues long. The V end was cut by 3 bases, the J end by 0 bases, with 12 bases between. The CDR3 reads CASSYLNPSSYEQYF. CDR3 sequence (DNA): TGTGCCAGCAGTTATTTAAATCCCAGCTCCTACGAGCAGTACTTC.

The chain uses TRBV14 and TRBJ1-1, with 7 nucleotides matching TRBD1. This CDR3 has 19 amino acids. V lost 1 base to trimming and J lost 1 base; unmatched junction nucleotides: 15. Germline lookup yields CDR1 SGHDN and CDR2 FVKESK. CDR3 sequence: CASSQAEWQGGFGNTEAFF. The CDR3 DNA reads as TGTGCCAGCAGCCAAGCTGAATGGCAGGGGGGATTCGGGAACACTGAAGCTTTCTTT.

This clonotype was seen many times. The V gene is TRBV20-1, the J gene TRBJ2-3; 8 positions match TRBD2. J gave up 4 bases and V 2 bases, and 2 bases lay outside the gene matches. CDR1 is DFQATT and CDR2 is SNEGSKA in the germline V gene (reference sequence). The CDR3 runs 13 residues. CDR3 sequence: CSARLAGPDTQYF. Written as DNA, the CDR3 is TGCAGTGCTAGACTAGCGGGCCCAGATACGCAGTATTTT.